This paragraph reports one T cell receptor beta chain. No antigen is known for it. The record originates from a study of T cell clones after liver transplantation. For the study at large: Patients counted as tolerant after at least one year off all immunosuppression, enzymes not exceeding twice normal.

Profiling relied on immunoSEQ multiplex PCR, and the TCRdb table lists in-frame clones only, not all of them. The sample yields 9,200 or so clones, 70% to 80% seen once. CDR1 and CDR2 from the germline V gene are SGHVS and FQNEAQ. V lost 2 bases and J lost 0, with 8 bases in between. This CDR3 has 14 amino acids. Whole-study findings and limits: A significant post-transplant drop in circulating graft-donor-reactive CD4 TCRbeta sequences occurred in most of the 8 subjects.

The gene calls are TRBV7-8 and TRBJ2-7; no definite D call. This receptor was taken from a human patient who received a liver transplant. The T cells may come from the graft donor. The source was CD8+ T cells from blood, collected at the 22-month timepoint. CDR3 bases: TGTGCCAGCAGCTTATTGTGGGACTCCTACGAGCAGTACTTC. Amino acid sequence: CASSLLWDSYEQYF.